The rows below give T cell receptor beta chains drawn from one sample of a study of blood T cells in healthy people across ages. Using its own MiXCR run on the 5' RACE reads, TCRdb lists one record per CDR3 protein. The sample has approximately 800,000 distinct CDR3 sequences, 58% seen once. The sequenced sample was blood. These receptors all stem from a man aged 25-45 years in good health. CDR3s include the opening cysteine and the closing phenylalanine or tryptophan. The D gene is left open where the match is weak. Clone sizes are given selectively: once, few, many, or a class where the clone is expanded.

clone size: NA
J gene: TRBJ2-7
V gene: TRBV7-6
D gene: TRBD1
CDR3 DNA: TGTGCCAGCAGCTCAGGACAGGGTAGTAACTACGAGCAGTACTTC
CDR3 protein: CASSSGQGSNYEQYF

clone size: NA
J gene: TRBJ2-1
V gene: TRBV9
D gene: NA
CDR3 DNA: TGTGCCAGCAGCGTAGCTGAGCGGGCGCTCGGCTGGAATGAGCAGTTCTTC
CDR3 protein: CASSVAERALGWNEQFF

clone size: NA
J gene: TRBJ2-3
V gene: TRBV7-2
D gene: TRBD2
CDR3 DNA: TGTGCCAGCAGCACACTAGCGGGTGCTAGCACAGATACGCAGTATTTT
CDR3 protein: CASSTLAGASTDTQYF

clone size: NA
J gene: TRBJ1-6
V gene: TRBV4-2
D gene: NA
CDR3 DNA: TGTGCCAGCAGCCCCCAGCAGGACGATTCACCTCTCCACTTT
CDR3 protein: CASSPQQDDSPLHF

clone size: NA
J gene: TRBJ2-1
V gene: TRBV30
D gene: NA
CDR3 DNA: TGTGCCTGGAGTGGTCACAATGAGCAGTTCTTC
CDR3 protein: CAWSGHNEQFF

clone size: many
J gene: TRBJ2-7
V gene: TRBV29-1
D gene: NA
CDR3 DNA: TGCAGCGTTGGCTTGACAGCGGGTTCCTACGAGCAGTACTTC
CDR3 protein: CSVGLTAGSYEQYF

clone size: NA
J gene: TRBJ2-6
V gene: TRBV25-1
D gene: NA
CDR3 DNA: TGCGCCAGCAGTGCGCGAGAGGGCTCTGGGGCCAACGTCCTGACTTTC
CDR3 protein: CASSAREGSGANVLTF

clone size: few
J gene: TRBJ1-1
V gene: TRBV15
D gene: NA
CDR3 DNA: TGTGCCACCAGCAGACAGGGAGAGGCTTTCTTT
CDR3 protein: CATSRQGEAFF

clone size: many
J gene: TRBJ1-4
V gene: TRBV25-1
D gene: NA
CDR3 DNA: TGTGCCTCCTCCGGGATCGGGGATGAAAAACTGTTTTTT
CDR3 protein: CASSGIGDEKLFF

clone size: NA
J gene: TRBJ1-5
V gene: TRBV6-6
D gene: NA
CDR3 DNA: TGTGCCAGCAGTCCGACGAACGGTCCGCCCCAGCATTTT
CDR3 protein: CASSPTNGPPQHF

clone size: NA
J gene: TRBJ1-2
V gene: TRBV7-2
D gene: NA
CDR3 DNA: TGTGCCAGCAGAGGGGTGATGAGGAATGGCTACACCTTC
CDR3 protein: CASRGVMRNGYTF

clone size: NA
J gene: TRBJ2-1
V gene: TRBV9
D gene: TRBD1
CDR3 DNA: TGTGCCAGCAGCGTAGGGGACAGGGGCAATGAGCAGTTCTTC
CDR3 protein: CASSVGDRGNEQFF

clone size: NA
J gene: TRBJ2-4
V gene: TRBV20-1
D gene: NA
CDR3 DNA: TGCAGTGCTAGGGCCTCGGGACTCTTGTACTACAATGAGCAGTACTTC
CDR3 protein: CSARASGLLYYNEQYF

clone size: few
J gene: TRBJ2-7
V gene: TRBV6-6
D gene: TRBD1
CDR3 DNA: TGTGCCAGCAGCCAGAGACAGGGGATCTACGAGCAGTACTTC
CDR3 protein: CASSQRQGIYEQYF

clone size: NA
J gene: TRBJ2-3
V gene: TRBV7-2
D gene: NA
CDR3 DNA: TGTGCCAGCAGCTTAGAGAGGTTCAGGAAGGTCTCTAGAGATACGCAGTATTTT
CDR3 protein: CASSLERFRKVSRDTQYF

clone size: NA
J gene: TRBJ2-7
V gene: TRBV4-3
D gene: TRBD1
CDR3 DNA: TGCGCCAGCAGCCAAGAGCGGACAGGCAACTACGAGCAGTACTTC
CDR3 protein: CASSQERTGNYEQYF

clone size: NA
J gene: TRBJ2-1
V gene: TRBV27
D gene: NA
CDR3 DNA: TGTGCCAGCAGCCACGAGGTGTGGGGTGAGCAGTTCTTC
CDR3 protein: CASSHEVWGEQFF

clone size: NA
J gene: TRBJ1-1
V gene: TRBV6-5
D gene: TRBD1
CDR3 DNA: TGTGCCAGCAGTGCCCTAACAGGGGCGCCCACTGAAGCTTTCTTT
CDR3 protein: CASSALTGAPTEAFF

clone size: few
J gene: TRBJ2-5
V gene: TRBV4-3
D gene: TRBD2
CDR3 DNA: TGCGCCAGCAGCCAAGATAGGAGCGGGGGCGGGAGTCCGTTAGAGACCCAGTACTTC
CDR3 protein: CASSQDRSGGGSPLETQYF

clone size: NA
J gene: TRBJ1-1
V gene: TRBV7-9
D gene: NA
CDR3 DNA: TGTGCCAGCAGCTTAGAGCACGCGACTGAAGCTTTCTTT
CDR3 protein: CASSLEHATEAFF

clone size: NA
J gene: TRBJ2-7
V gene: TRBV12-3/TRBV12-4
D gene: NA
CDR3 DNA: TGTGCCAGCAGTTTATATGGATCCGAGCAGTACTTC
CDR3 protein: CASSLYGSEQYF

clone size: NA
J gene: TRBJ2-6
V gene: TRBV20-1
D gene: NA
CDR3 DNA: TGCAGTGCTAGACGACAGGGAGGCCCTTCTGGGGCCAACGTCCTGACTTTC
CDR3 protein: CSARRQGGPSGANVLTF

clone size: NA
J gene: TRBJ2-1
V gene: TRBV29-1
D gene: NA
CDR3 DNA: TGCGGCGCGACAGGGCGGGAAGAGACCCAGTTCTTC
CDR3 protein: CGATGREETQFF

clone size: NA
J gene: TRBJ2-1
V gene: TRBV15
D gene: NA
CDR3 DNA: TGTGCCACCGGCAGGTCTAGGGGGGCAGGGGCTGAGCAGTTCTTC
CDR3 protein: CATGRSRGAGAEQFF